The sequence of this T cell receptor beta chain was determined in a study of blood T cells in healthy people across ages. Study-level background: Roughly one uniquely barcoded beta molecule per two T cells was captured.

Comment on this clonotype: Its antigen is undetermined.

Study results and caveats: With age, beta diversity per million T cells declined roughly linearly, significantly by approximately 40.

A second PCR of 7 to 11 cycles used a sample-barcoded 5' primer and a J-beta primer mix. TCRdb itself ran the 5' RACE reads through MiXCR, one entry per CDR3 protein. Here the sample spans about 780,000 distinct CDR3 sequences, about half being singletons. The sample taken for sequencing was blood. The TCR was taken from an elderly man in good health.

In nucleotides, the CDR3 is TGTGCCTGGAGTGGGGGTGGAGAGACCCAGTACTTC. Translated, it gives CAWSGGGETQYF. This chain connects TRBV30 to TRBJ2-5; D ambiguous. The length of the CDR3 is 12 residues. Germline CDR1 reads GTSNPN; CDR2 reads SVGIG (reference sequence). Deletions cut 1 base from V and 4 bases from J, with 7 bases between.